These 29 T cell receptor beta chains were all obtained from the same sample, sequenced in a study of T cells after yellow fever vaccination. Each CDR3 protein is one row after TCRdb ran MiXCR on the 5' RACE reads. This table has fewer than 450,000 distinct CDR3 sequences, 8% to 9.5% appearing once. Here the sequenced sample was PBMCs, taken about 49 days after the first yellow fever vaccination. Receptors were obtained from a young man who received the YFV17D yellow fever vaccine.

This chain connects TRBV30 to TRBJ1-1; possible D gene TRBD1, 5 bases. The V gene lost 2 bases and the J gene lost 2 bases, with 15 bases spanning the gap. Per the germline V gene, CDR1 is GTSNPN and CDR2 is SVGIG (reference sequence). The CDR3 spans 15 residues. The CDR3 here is CAWSPLGTVNTEAFF. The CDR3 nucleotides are TGTGCCTGGAGTCCACTTGGGACCGTTAACACTGAAGCTTTCTTT.

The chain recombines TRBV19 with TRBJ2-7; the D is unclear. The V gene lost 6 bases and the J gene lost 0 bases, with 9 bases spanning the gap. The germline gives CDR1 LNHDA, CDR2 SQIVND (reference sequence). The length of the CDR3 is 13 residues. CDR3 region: CASRYTYSYEQYF. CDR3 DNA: TGTGCCAGTAGATACACCTACTCCTACGAGCAGTACTTC.

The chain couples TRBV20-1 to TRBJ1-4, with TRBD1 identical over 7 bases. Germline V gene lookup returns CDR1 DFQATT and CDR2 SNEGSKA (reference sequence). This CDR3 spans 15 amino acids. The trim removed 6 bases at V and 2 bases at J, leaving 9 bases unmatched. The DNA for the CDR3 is TGCAGTGCCACTCCAGGGGGGAACACTAATGAAAAACTGTTTTTT. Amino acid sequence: CSATPGGNTNEKLFF.

This CDR3 reads CAWRWRGTNNEQFF. CDR3 coding DNA: TGTGCCTGGAGGTGGCGGGGCACAAACAATGAGCAGTTCTTC. The V gene is TRBV30, the J gene TRBJ2-1; D is perhaps TRBD2 (6 bases). The CDR3 covers 14 residues. The germline V and J ends were trimmed by 3 bases and 5 bases, with 14 bases remaining between them. Germline assignment: CDR1 GTSNPN and CDR2 SVGIG (reference sequence).

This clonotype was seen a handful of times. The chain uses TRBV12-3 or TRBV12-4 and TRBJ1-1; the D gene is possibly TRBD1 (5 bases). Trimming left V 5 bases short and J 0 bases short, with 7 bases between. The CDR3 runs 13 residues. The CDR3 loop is CASSRDVNTEAFF. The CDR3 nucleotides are TGTGCCAGCAGTAGGGACGTGAACACTGAAGCTTTCTTT.

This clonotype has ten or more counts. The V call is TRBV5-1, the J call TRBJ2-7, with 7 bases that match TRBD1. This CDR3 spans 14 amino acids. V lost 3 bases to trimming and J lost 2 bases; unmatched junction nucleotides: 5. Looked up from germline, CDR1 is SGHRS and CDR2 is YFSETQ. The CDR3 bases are TGCGCCAGCAGCTCCCCGCAGGGGGCCTACGAGCAGTACTTC. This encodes CASSSPQGAYEQYF.

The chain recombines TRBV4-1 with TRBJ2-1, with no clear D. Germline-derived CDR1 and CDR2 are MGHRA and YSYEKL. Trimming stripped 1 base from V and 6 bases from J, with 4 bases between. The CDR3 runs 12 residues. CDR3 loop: CASSQGFNEQFF. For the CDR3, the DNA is TGCGCCAGCAGCCAAGGATTCAATGAGCAGTTCTTC.

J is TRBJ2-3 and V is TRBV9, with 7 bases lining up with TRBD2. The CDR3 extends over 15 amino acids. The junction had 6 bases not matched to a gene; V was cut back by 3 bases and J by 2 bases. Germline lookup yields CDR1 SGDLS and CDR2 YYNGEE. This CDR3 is CASSDSGLITDTQYF. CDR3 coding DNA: TGTGCCAGCAGCGATTCGGGACTAATCACAGATACGCAGTATTTT.

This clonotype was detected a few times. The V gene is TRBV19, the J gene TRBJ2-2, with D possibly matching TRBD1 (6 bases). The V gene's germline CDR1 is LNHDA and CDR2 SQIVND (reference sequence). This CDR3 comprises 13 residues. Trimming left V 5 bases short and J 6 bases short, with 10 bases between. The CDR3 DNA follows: TGTGCCAGTAGTGTACAGGGTTCCGGGGAGCTGTTTTTT. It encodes CASSVQGSGELFF.

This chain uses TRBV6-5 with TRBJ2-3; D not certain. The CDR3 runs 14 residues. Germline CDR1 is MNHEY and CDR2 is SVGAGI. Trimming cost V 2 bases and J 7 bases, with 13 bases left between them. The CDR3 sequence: CASSYQDPPNTQYF. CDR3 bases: TGTGCCAGCAGTTACCAGGACCCCCCAAATACGCAGTATTTT.

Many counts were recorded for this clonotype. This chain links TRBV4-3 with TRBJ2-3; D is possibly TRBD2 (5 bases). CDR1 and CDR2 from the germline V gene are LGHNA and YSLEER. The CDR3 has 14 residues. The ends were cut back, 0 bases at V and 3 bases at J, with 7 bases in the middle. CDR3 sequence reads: CASSQELETDTQYF. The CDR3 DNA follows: TGCGCCAGCAGCCAAGAACTAGAAACAGATACGCAGTATTTT.

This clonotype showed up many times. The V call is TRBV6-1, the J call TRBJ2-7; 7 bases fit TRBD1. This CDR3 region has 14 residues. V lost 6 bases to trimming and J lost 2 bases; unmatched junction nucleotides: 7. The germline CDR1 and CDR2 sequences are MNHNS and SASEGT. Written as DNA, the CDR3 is TGTGCCAGCAGACATCGACAGGGAACCTACGAGCAGTACTTC. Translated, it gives CASRHRQGTYEQYF.

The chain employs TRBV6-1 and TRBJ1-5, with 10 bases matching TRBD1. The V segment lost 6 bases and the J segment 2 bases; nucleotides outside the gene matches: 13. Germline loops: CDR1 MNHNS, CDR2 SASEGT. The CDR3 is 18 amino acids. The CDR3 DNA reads TGTGCCAGCAGACGTCCCGGGACAGGGGCGCTCGGCAATCAGCCCCAGCATTTT. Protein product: CASRRPGTGALGNQPQHF.

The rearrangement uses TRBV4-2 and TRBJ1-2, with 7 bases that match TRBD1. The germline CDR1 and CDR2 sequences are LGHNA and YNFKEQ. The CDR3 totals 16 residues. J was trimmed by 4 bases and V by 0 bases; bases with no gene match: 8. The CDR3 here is CASSQDLRGDSYGYTF. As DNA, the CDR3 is TGTGCCAGCAGCCAAGATTTGCGGGGGGACAGCTATGGCTACACCTTC.

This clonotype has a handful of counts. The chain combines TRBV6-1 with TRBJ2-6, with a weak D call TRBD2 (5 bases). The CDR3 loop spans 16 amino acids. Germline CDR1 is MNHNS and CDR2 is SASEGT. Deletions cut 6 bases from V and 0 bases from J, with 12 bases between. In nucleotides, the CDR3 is TGTGCCAGCAGGGACGGGATTGGCTCTGGGGCCAACGTCCTGACTTTC. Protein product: CASRDGIGSGANVLTF.

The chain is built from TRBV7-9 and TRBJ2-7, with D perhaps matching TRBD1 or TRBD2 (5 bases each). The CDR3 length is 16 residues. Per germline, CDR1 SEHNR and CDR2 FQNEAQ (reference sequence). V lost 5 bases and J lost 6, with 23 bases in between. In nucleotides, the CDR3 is TGTGCCAGCAGCGCCCGGAGGAATCAACAGGCCTCCGAGCAGTACTTC. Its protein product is CASSARRNQQASEQYF.

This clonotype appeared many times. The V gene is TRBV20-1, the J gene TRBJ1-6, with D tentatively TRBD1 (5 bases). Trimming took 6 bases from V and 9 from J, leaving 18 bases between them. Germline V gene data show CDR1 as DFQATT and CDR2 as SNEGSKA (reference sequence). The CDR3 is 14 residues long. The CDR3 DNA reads TGCAGTGCAAGATCCCAGGGCTCGGGTTCACCCCTCCACTTT. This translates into CSARSQGSGSPLHF.

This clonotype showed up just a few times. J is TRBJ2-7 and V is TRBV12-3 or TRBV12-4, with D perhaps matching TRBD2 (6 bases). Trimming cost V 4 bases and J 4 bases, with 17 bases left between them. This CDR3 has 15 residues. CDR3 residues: CASSWGPGGTYEQYF. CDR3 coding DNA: TGTGCCAGCAGTTGGGGCCCTGGGGGGACTTACGAGCAGTACTTC.

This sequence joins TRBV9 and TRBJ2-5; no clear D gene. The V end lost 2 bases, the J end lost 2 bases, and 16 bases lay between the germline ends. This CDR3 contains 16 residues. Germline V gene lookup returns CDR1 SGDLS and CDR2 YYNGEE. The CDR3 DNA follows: TGTGCCAGCAGCGTTGACTCGGCTGAAAGTCAAGAGACCCAGTACTTC. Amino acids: CASSVDSAESQETQYF.

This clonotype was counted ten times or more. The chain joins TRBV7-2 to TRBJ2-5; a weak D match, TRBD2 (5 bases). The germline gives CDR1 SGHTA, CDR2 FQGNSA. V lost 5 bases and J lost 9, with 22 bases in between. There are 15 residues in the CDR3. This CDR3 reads CASSRPEGLPRAQYF. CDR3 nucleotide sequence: TGTGCCAGCAGCCGTCCCGAAGGACTGCCCCGGGCCCAGTACTTC.

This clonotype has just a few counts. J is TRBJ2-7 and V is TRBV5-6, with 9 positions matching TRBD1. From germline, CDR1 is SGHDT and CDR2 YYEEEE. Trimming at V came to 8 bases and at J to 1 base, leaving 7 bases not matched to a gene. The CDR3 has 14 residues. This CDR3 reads CASTGQGISYEQYV. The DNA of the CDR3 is TGTGCCAGTACGGGACAGGGTATTTCCTACGAGCAGTACGTC.

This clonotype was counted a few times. For the CDR3, the DNA is TGTGCCAGCTCGACTAGCGGGGCGGAGACCCAGTACTTC. This codes for CASSTSGAETQYF. This chain uses TRBV18 with TRBJ2-5; 11 bases are a match to TRBD2. The length of the CDR3 is 13 residues. With 6 bases clipped from V and 5 bases from J, the junction kept 2 bases outside the gene matches. From germline, CDR1 is KGHSH and CDR2 LQKENI.

The DNA of the CDR3 is TGCGCCAGCAGCCAAGAGGCCTTGTATACGCAGTATTTT. It translates to CASSQEALYTQYF. The chain recombines TRBV4-1 with TRBJ2-3; no definite D call. V lost 0 bases to trimming and J lost 7 bases, with 8 bases between them. Germline V CDR1 and CDR2: MGHRA, YSYEKL. The CDR3 totals 13 residues.

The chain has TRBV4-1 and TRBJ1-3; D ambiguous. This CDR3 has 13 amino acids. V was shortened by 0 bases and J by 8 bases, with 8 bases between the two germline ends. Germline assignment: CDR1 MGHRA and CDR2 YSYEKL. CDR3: CASSQDEGYTIYF. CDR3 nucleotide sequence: TGCGCCAGCAGCCAAGATGAGGGATACACCATATATTTT.

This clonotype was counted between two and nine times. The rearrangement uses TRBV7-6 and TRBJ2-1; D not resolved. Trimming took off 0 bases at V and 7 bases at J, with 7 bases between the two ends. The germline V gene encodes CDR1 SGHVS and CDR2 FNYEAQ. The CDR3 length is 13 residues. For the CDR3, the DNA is TGTGCCAGCAGCTTAGCTCAGAGAAATGAGCAGTTCTTC. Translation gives CASSLAQRNEQFF.

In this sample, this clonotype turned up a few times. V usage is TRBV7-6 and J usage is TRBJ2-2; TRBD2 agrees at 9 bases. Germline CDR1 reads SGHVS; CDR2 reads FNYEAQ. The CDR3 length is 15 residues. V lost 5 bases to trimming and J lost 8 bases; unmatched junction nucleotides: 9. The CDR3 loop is CASSPRTSVMGELFF. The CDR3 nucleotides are TGTGCCAGCAGCCCACGGACTAGCGTCATGGGGGAGCTGTTTTTT.

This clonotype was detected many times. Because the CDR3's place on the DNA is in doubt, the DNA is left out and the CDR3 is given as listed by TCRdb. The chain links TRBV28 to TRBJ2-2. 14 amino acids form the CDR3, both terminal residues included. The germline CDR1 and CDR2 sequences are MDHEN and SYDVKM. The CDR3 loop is CASSFWFGAGELFF.

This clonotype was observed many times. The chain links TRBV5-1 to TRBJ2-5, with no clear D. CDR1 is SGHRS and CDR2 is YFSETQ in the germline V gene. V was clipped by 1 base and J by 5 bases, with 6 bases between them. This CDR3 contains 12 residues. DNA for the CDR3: TGCGCCAGCAGCTTGATAGAGGAGACCCAGTACTTC. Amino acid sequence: CASSLIEETQYF.

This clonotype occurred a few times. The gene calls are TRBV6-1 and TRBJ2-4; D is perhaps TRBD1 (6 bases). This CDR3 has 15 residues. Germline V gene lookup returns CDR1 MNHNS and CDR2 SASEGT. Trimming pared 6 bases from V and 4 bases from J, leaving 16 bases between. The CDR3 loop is CASRPTGSPKNIQYF. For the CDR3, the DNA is TGTGCCAGCAGGCCGACAGGTTCACCGAAAAACATTCAGTACTTC.